The subject of this entry is one TCR beta chain. Its antigen is not yet known. Base qualities are not recorded, but no much larger clone differs from it by a single base. The trial excluded patients who had a history of autoimmune disease or who were on systemic immunosuppression. Peripheral blood for TCR sequencing was collected from all dose cohorts at baseline, on cycle 4 day 1, and on cycle 7 day 1. Samples were obtained from an open-label, multicenter, first-in-human phase I dose-escalation trial of ivuxolimab. The trial enrolled adults with locally advanced or metastatic head and neck squamous cell, hepatocellular, melanoma or renal cell carcinoma. Before TCR sequencing, CD4+ T cells and CD8+ T cells were sorted from peripheral blood as separate populations. For sequencing of the TCRbeta CDR3 region, genomic DNA was extracted from the sorted cells. The immunoSEQ Assay was used for sequencing of TCRbeta CDR3 regions. TCRdb took this table from immuneACCESS and kept in-frame rearrangements with V and J called. Such tables lack part of the clones; where checked against another copy, unresolved V genes explain under half of the gap, and the rest is unexplained. This sample gives about 58,000 clones in total; about 86% of them show up just once. Of the sample, around 0.99% is held by the ten largest clones.

V sheds 2 bases and J sheds 0 bases, leaving 8 bases between their ends. Via the germline V gene, CDR1 is SGHRS and CDR2 YFSETQ. The CDR3 sequence holds 14 residues, the cysteine and phenylalanine included. The retained sequence is limited to the CDR3, 42 bases, with the frame set at the first base. The data were taken from a study of OX40 agonist ivuxolimab in advanced cancers. Broadly, across the study: Ivuxolimab, which targeted the costimulatory receptor OX40 (CD134), was an agonistic, fully human IgG2 monoclonal antibody. Patients were allowed to have had prior anti-PD-1, anti-PD-L1 or anti-CTLA-4 therapy, and approximately 43% of the dose-escalation patients had previously received checkpoint inhibitors. The paper describes the monotherapy dose-escalation part (N = 52 patients) of the phase I trial of ivuxolimab. A male proportion of about 79% and a mean age of approximately 58 years, ranging from 23 to 79, were recorded for the dose-escalation cohort. The point of sequencing TCRbeta in the periphery was to test whether ivuxolimab changed TCR sequence diversity and drove clonal T-cell expansion. Intravenous ivuxolimab was administered to patients every 2 weeks at six dose levels: 0.01, 0.1, 0.3, 1.5, 3 and 10 mg/kg. Partial responses occurred in three dose-escalation patients, of whom one had hepatocellular carcinoma and two had cutaneous melanoma. Of the approximately 50 dose-escalation patients, hepatocellular carcinoma was present in 19, melanoma in around 15, renal cell carcinoma in 9 and head and neck cancer in 9.

Results the study describes overall, beyond this receptor: In the 0.1-3.0 mg/kg groups, partial responders had among the lowest normalized peripheral clonal expansion, particularly in CD8+ T cells. At doses of 0.1 to 3.0 mg/kg, clonal expansion of both CD4+ and CD8+ blood T cells was observed from baseline to week 6. Which antigens the clonally expanded peripheral T cells were specific for was not determined. Low levels of normalized T-cell clonal expansion were also seen in some patients who did not respond. After ivuxolimab, more expanded clones were found on average in CD8+ T cells than in CD4+ T cells.

The chain is assembled from TRBV5-1 and TRBJ1-1; the D gene is possibly TRBD1, with 5 bases matching. The specimen was CD4+ or CD8+ T cells sorted from blood, collected in a trial of the OX40 agonist ivuxolimab. The receptor was derived from an adult with an advanced solid tumor such as melanoma, head and neck, liver or kidney cancer. This receptor carries the CDR3 CASSFWGMNTEAFF. DNA sequence: TGCGCCAGCAGCTTCTGGGGCATGAACACTGAAGCTTTCTTT.